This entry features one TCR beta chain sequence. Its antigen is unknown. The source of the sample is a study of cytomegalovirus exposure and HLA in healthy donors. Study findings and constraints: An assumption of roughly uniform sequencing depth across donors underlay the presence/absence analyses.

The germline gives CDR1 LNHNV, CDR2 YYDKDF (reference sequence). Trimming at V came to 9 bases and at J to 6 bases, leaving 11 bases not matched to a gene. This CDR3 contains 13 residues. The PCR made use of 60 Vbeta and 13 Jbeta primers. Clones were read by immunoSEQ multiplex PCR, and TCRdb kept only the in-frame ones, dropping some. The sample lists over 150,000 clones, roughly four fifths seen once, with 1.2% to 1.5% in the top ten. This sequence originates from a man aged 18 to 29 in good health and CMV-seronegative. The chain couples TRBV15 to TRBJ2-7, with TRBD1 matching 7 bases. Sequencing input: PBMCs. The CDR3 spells CATSPGQPFEQYF. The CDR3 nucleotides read TGTGCCACTTCGCCGGGACAGCCCTTCGAGCAGTACTTC.